These T cell receptor beta chains were read from a single sample in a study of Graves' ophthalmopathy and Graves' hyperthyroidism. TCRdb re-derived calls from the multiplex PCR reads in MiXCR, one entry per CDR3 protein. The data contain about 480,000 distinct CDR3 sequences, 14% of them singletons. Specimen: blood. These receptors all stem from a woman in her thirties with Graves' ophthalmopathy. CDR3s include the opening cysteine and the closing phenylalanine or tryptophan. The D gene is left open where the match is weak. Size is omitted from some rows. Given values are once, few, many or a class for expanded clones.

D gene	V gene	J gene	clone size	CDR3 protein	CDR3 DNA
NA	TRBV12-3/TRBV12-4	TRBJ2-2	few	CASSTTRDTDPNTGELFF	TGTGCCAGCTCTACGACCAGGGACACCGATCCGAACACCGGGGAGCTGTTTTTT
NA	TRBV5-1	TRBJ2-7	many	CASSLRPGTSYEQYF	TGCGCCAGCAGCCTCCGACCGGGAACATCCTACGAGCAGTACTTC
NA	TRBV5-6	TRBJ1-6	few	CASSGRRDNSPLHF	TGTGCCAGCAGCGGGCGACGGGATAATTCACCCCTCCACTTT
NA	TRBV11-1	TRBJ2-7	few	CASSLEAGHEQYF	TGTGCCAGCAGCTTAGAAGCGGGCCACGAGCAGTACTTC
NA	TRBV12-3/TRBV12-4	TRBJ2-4	few	CASKEDAAKNIQYF	TGTGCCAGCAAAGAAGACGCAGCCAAAAACATTCAGTACTTC
NA	TRBV20-1	TRBJ1-1	many	CSARVTYTEAFF	TGCAGTGCTAGAGTTACGTACACTGAAGCTTTCTTT
TRBD1	TRBV7-2	TRBJ1-3	many	CASSLAVGTGAGNTIYF	TGTGCCAGCAGCTTAGCGGTCGGGACAGGGGCTGGAAACACCATATATTTT
TRBD1	TRBV7-2	TRBJ1-5	many	CASSLGQGKGQPQHF	TGTGCCAGCAGCTTAGGACAGGGGAAGGGTCAGCCCCAGCATTTT
TRBD2	TRBV12-3/TRBV12-4	TRBJ2-7	many	CASHPGLAGGRGEQYF	TGTGCCAGCCACCCGGGACTAGCGGGAGGCCGGGGCGAGCAGTACTTC
NA	TRBV2	TRBJ2-2	many	CASKFSPNTGELFF	TGTGCCAGCAAATTCAGCCCGAACACCGGGGAGCTGTTTTTT
NA	TRBV12-3/TRBV12-4	TRBJ2-5	NA	CASSLSAGTHQETQYF	TGTGCCAGCAGTTTATCAGCTGGGACCCATCAAGAGACCCAGTACTTC
NA	TRBV9	TRBJ2-7	many	CASSQGTPYEQYF	TGTGCCAGCAGTCAAGGGACACCCTACGAGCAGTACTTC
TRBD1	TRBV28	TRBJ2-5	few	CASSSLGQGLQETQYF	TGTGCCAGCAGTTCCCTCGGACAGGGCCTCCAAGAGACCCAGTACTTC
NA	TRBV2	TRBJ1-2	many	CASSEAHPGMGYTGYTF	TGTGCCAGCAGTGAAGCGCACCCAGGGATGGGGTATACAGGCTACACCTTC
NA	TRBV6-5	TRBJ1-2	few	CASSYAPGREGGYTF	TGTGCCAGCAGTTACGCACCCGGCCGGGAGGGGGGCTACACCTTC
TRBD1	TRBV5-1	TRBJ1-1	many	CASSHRTGRNTEAFF	TGCGCCAGCAGCCATCGGACAGGACGGAACACTGAAGCTTTCTTT
TRBD2	TRBV7-3	TRBJ2-5	many	CASSPSGGAQTQYF	TGTGCCAGCAGCCCTAGCGGGGGGGCTCAGACCCAGTACTTC
NA	TRBV5-1	TRBJ2-5	many	CASSFLASEETQYF	TGCGCCAGCAGCTTCCTAGCGTCCGAAGAGACCCAGTACTTC
TRBD2	TRBV4-1	TRBJ2-5	NA	CASSHIAGGEETQYF	TGCGCCAGCAGCCACATAGCGGGAGGGGAGGAGACCCAGTACTTC
TRBD2	TRBV24-1	TRBJ2-2	many	CATTSGTGELFF	TGTGCCACCACTAGCGGCACCGGGGAGCTGTTTTTT
NA	TRBV7-8	TRBJ1-2	many	CASSLDGVWGYTF	TGTGCCAGCAGCTTAGACGGCGTTTGGGGCTACACCTTC
TRBD1	TRBV19	TRBJ2-6	few	CASSPPGQVVSGANVLTF	TGTGCCAGTAGTCCCCCGGGACAGGTGGTTTCTGGGGCCAACGTCCTGACTTTC
NA	TRBV28	TRBJ2-7	many	CASTSPDGAGASYEQYF	TGTGCCAGCACTTCGCCCGACGGGGCGGGGGCCTCCTACGAGCAGTACTTC
NA	TRBV12-3/TRBV12-4	TRBJ2-5	many	CASSLAGRGSRKTQYF	TGTGCCAGCAGTTTGGCTGGCAGAGGGTCAAGAAAGACCCAGTACTTC
NA	TRBV12-3/TRBV12-4	TRBJ2-2	many	CASIPLAGTTGELFF	TGTGCCAGCATTCCCCTGGCGGGTACCACCGGGGAGCTGTTTTTT